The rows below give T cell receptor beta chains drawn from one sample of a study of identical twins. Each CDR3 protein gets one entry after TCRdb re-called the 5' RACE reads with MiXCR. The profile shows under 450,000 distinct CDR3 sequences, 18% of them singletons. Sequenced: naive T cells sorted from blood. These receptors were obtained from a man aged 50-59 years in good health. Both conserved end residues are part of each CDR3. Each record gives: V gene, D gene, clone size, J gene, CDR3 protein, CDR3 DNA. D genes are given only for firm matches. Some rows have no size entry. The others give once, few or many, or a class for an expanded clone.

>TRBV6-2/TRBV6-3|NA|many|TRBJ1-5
CASSPHPQYSNQPQHF
TGTGCCAGCAGTCCACATCCCCAGTATAGCAATCAGCCCCAGCATTTT
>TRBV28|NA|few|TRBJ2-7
CASGGSTHGGEQYF
TGTGCCAGCGGCGGGTCGACTCATGGGGGGGAGCAGTACTTC
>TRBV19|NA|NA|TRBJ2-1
CASSIYRGGANEQFF
TGTGCCAGTAGTATCTACCGTGGGGGGGCCAATGAGCAGTTCTTC
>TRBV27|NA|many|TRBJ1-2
CASSRNPTYGYTF
TGTGCCAGCAGTCGCAACCCAACCTATGGCTACACCTTC
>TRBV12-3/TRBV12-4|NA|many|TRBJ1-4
CASSLGPGENEKLFF
TGTGCCAGCAGTTTAGGTCCAGGGGAGAACGAAAAACTGTTTTTT
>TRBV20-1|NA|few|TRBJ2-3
CSANYRDFPAQYF
TGCAGTGCTAACTACCGGGACTTCCCGGCGCAGTATTTT
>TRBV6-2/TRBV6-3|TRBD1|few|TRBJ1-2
CASSRTGGDYGYTF
TGTGCCAGCAGTCGGACAGGGGGAGACTATGGCTACACCTTC
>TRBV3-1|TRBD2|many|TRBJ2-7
CASSTGTSARGEQYF
TGTGCCAGCAGCACCGGGACTAGCGCCCGCGGCGAGCAGTACTTC
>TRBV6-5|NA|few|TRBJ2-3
CASSYSTPLTDTQYF
TGTGCCAGCAGTTACTCGACACCACTAACAGATACGCAGTATTTT
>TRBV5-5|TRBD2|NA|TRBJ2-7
CASSFGLAGGFYEQYF
TGTGCCAGCAGCTTTGGACTAGCGGGAGGGTTCTACGAGCAGTACTTC
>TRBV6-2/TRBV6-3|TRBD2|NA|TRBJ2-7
CASSWLAGVYEQYF
TGTGCCAGCAGCTGGCTAGCGGGAGTCTACGAGCAGTACTTC
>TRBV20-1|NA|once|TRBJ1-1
CSARDRSGRLNSEAFF
TGCAGTGCTAGAGATAGGTCGGGACGGTTGAACAGTGAAGCTTTCTTT
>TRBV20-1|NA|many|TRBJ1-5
CSASVIGRTDQPQHF
TGCAGTGCTAGTGTGATCGGGAGGACAGATCAGCCCCAGCATTTT
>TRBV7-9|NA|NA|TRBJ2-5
CASRLPPIETQYF
TGTGCCAGCAGACTCCCCCCAATAGAGACCCAGTACTTC
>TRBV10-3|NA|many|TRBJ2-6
CAISDREAGANVLTF
TGTGCCATCAGTGACAGGGAGGCTGGGGCCAACGTCCTGACTTTC